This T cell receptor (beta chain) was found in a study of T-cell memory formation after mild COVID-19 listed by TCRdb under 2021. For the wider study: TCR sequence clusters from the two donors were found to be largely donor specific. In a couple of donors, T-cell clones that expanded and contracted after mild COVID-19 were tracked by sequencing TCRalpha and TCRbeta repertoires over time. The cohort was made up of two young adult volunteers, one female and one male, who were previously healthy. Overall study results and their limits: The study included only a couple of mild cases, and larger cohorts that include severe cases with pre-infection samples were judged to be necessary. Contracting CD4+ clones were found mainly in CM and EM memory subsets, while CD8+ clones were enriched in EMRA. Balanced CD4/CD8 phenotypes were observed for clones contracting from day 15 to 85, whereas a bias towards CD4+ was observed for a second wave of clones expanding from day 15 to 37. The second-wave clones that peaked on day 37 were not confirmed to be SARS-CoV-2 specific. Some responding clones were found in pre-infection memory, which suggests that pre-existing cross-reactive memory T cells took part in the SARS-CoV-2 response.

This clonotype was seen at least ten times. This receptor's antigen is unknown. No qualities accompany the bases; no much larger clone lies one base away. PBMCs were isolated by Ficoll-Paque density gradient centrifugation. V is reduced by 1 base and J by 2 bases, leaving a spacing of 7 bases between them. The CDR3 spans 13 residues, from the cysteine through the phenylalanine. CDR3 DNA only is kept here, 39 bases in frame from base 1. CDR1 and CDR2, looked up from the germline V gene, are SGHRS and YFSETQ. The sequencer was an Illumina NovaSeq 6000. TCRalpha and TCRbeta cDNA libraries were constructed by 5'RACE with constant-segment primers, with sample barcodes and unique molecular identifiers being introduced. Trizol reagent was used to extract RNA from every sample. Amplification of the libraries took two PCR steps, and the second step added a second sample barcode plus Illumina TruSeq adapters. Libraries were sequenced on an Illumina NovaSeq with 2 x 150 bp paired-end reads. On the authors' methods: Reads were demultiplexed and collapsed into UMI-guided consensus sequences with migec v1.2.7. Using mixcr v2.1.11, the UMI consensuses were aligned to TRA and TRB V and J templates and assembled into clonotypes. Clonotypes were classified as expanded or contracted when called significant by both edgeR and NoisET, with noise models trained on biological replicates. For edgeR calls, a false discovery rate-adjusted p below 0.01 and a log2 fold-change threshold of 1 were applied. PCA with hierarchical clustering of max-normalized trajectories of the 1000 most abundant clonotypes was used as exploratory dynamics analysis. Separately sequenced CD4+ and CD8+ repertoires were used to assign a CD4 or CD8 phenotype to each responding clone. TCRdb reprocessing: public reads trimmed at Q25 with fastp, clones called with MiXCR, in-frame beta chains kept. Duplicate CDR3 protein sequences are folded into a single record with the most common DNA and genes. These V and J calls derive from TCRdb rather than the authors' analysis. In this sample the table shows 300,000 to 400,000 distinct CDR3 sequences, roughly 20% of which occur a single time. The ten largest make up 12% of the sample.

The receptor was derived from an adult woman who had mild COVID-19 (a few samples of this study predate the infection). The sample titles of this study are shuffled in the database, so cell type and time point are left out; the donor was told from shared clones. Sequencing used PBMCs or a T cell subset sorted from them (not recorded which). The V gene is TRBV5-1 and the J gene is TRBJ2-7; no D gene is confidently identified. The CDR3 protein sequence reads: CASSLSGPYEQYF. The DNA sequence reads TGCGCCAGCAGCTTGTCAGGTCCCTACGAGCAGTACTTC.